The clone carrying this TCR beta chain has ten or more counts. The antigen is undetermined. This sample was included in a study of T cell repertoires in cytomegalovirus infection. Background on the study: In the study, CMV epitopes included recently identified HLA-C-restricted and well-studied HLA-B-restricted ones. Through public TCR beta signatures, both CMV infection and matching HLA type were indicated.

Regarding the study as a whole: The ex vivo response showed dominance by HLA-C-restricted CMV-specific TCR beta clonotypes. Adding up the frequency of public TCR beta families identified people who carried CMV plus the relevant HLA.

Per germline, CDR1 SGHVS and CDR2 FNYEAQ. V lost 5 bases to trimming and J lost 0 bases; unmatched junction nucleotides: 6. The CDR3 contains 17 residues. TCRdb processed the reads anew with MiXCR; each CDR3 protein has one entry. The sample includes a few hundred thousand distinct CDR3 sequences, approximately 22% of them seen just once. This receptor was taken from a human donor in good health (CMV status not recorded). Some clones in this sample may be carry-over from other donors' samples. The sequencing here drew on cultured PBMCs, taken from culture after CMV antigen stimulation. V is TRBV7-6 and J is TRBJ2-3; TRBD2 aligns across 12 bases. CDR3 sequence reads: CASSQGLAGTSTDTQYF. The DNA of the CDR3 is TGTGCCAGCAGCCAGGGACTAGCGGGCACTAGCACAGATACGCAGTATTTT.